This record covers a single T cell receptor (beta chain). Its matching antigen is unknown. The data derive from a study of glioma-infiltrating T cells. Trimming took off 2 bases at V and 6 bases at J, with 13 bases between the two ends. CDR1 and CDR2 (germline): GTSNPN, SVGIG (reference sequence). This CDR3 region has 13 residues. Amplification of TCR alpha and beta CDR3 regions from RNA used iRepertoire nested multiplex PCR. MiXCR, applied by TCRdb to the multiplex PCR reads, yields one record per CDR3 protein. Of around 190,000 distinct CDR3 sequences in the sample, over 40% were seen once. Study-wide findings and caveats: Only very few CDR3 sequences appeared in both tissue and blood.

The chain carries TRBV30 and TRBJ1-1, with D possibly TRBD1 on 5 matching bases. This TCR was sampled from a human donor with low-grade glioma or glioblastoma, undergoing nonglioma brain surgery, or in good health (not recorded which). The sequenced sample consisted of glioma tissue, nonneoplastic brain tissue, or PBMCs (not recorded which). The CDR3 nucleotides are TGTGCCTGGAGTAGGACACTGGGCGCTGAAGCTTTCTTT. It yields the protein CAWSRTLGAEAFF.